This entry describes one T cell receptor (beta chain). Its antigen remains unidentified. PCR was performed using 60 Vbeta and 13 Jbeta primers. The repertoire was sequenced with immunoSEQ multiplex PCR; TCRdb's copy has only in-frame clones and lacks some. This sample has about 130,000 clones, with roughly 83% found just once. The germline V and J ends were trimmed by 0 bases and 5 bases, with 14 bases remaining between them. This CDR3 comprises 16 residues. Germline lookup yields CDR1 MGHRA and CDR2 YSYEKL. This entry comes from a study of cytomegalovirus exposure and HLA in healthy donors. Study-level findings and limits: When a later analysis compared HLA-associated TCR beta chains with equally common others, the HLA-associated chains turned out to be more clonally expanded and to have lower generation probabilities.

There were likely unrecorded immune exposures, though donors were nominally healthy when sampled. The receptor was derived from a man younger than 35 in good health and CMV-seropositive. The specimen was PBMCs. V and J are TRBV4-1 and TRBJ1-5, with D perhaps matching TRBD1 (5 bases). The chain's CDR3 is CASSQDVTGEHQPQHF. The CDR3 region has the DNA TGCGCCAGCAGCCAAGATGTGACGGGGGAGCATCAGCCCCAGCATTTT.